This TCR beta chain was identified during a study of blood T cells in healthy people across ages. Study-wide points: Higher diversity and more naive CD4+ cells were features of long-lived donors, compared to aged donors.

This clonotype appeared a few times. Its antigen remains unidentified. Alongside a J-beta primer mix, a sample-barcoded 5' primer served in a second PCR lasting about 7 to 12 cycles. TCRdb ran MiXCR on the 5' RACE reads and lists one entry per CDR3 protein. The table shows roughly 1 million distinct CDR3 sequences, with almost 25% occurring only once. Germline CDR1 is LNHDA and CDR2 is SQIVND (reference sequence). V was shortened by 6 bases and J by 2 bases, with 13 bases between the two germline ends. The CDR3 runs to 14 residues. This same sample was also part of a study on T cells of mothers and their children. As that study records: Maternal samples each gave over 9 million TCR beta CDR3 reads, and child samples about 3 million each. In unrelated and related pairs, TCR recombination output is shaped in a similar way by thymic selection.

Sequencing was done on a sample of blood. The chain combines TRBV19 with TRBJ2-5, with TRBD2 as a possible D gene (6 bases). The sequence was collected from a girl aged 2 to 9 in good health. The CDR3 loop is CASSSGLNQETQYF. The CDR3 DNA follows: TGTGCCAGTAGCTCGGGACTCAATCAAGAGACCCAGTACTTC. Variable domain in full (rest from reference TRBV19 and TRBJ2-5): DGGITQSPKYLFRKEGQNVTLSCEQNLNHDAMYWYRQDPGQGLRLIYYSQIVNDFQKGDIAEGYSVSREKKESFPLTVTSAQKNPTAFYLCASSSGLNQETQYFGPGTRLLVL.